The T cell receptor (beta chain) described here comes from a study of blood T cell repertoires in COVID-19. The wider study: Collection of acute and convalescent COVID-19 samples took place in the United States, Italy and Spain. PBMCs, B-cell-depleted T cells, or T cells provided the cDNA or gDNA that made up the material.

Patients from Seattle were sampled longitudinally, starting during active infection. In the original workflow: Quantification of nucleated cells was approximated via reference gene primer amplification. Some clones are missing from TCRdb's copy, which holds only in-frame ones; the method was immunoSEQ multiplex PCR. That table gives V, J and clone size, and the DNA gave D and trimming. The sample consists of 200,000 to 300,000 clones, about 82% of them appearing once. The CDR3 is 13 amino acids. The ends lost 6 bases at V and 10 bases at J; junction bases unmatched: 10. The rearrangement uses TRBV12-3 or TRBV12-4 and TRBJ1-1; 8 bases match TRBD1. The clonotype comes from a woman at least 80 years old with COVID-19, enrolled during active disease. Sequencing was carried out using peripheral blood. In DNA, the CDR3 is TGTGCCAGCAGGCTCACAGGGGGAGGGGCAGCTTTCTTT. This translates into CASRLTGGGAAFF.